Listed below are T cell receptor beta chains from one sample, sequenced in a study of response to subunit inactivated influenza vaccine. MiXCR, applied by TCRdb to the RT-PCR reads, yields one record per CDR3 protein. The sample holds more than 400,000 distinct CDR3 sequences, approximately 7.3% seen once. Source: PBMCs from blood, taken less than 30 months after vaccination. The receptors stem from a man in his fifties or sixties who received an inactivated influenza vaccine. Each CDR3 is given with its conserved first and last residue. D genes are given only for firm matches. Size is omitted from some rows. Given values are once, few, many or a class for expanded clones.

j_gene | v_gene | d_gene | abundance | CDR3aa | CDR3nt
TRBJ2-3 | TRBV7-2 | . | few | CASSRLKTSITDTQYF | TGTGCCAGCAGCCGCCTAAAAACTTCAATCACAGATACGCAGTATTTT
TRBJ2-7 | TRBV5-6 | . | . | CASSSPPGEQYF | TGTGCCAGCAGCTCGCCGCCGGGGGAGCAGTACTTC
TRBJ1-1 | TRBV4-1 | . | many | CASSQWLGDTEAFF | TGCGCCAGCAGCCAATGGTTAGGGGACACTGAAGCTTTCTTT
TRBJ1-5 | TRBV24-1 | . | many | CATSTGGNQPQHF | TGTGCCACCAGTACCGGGGGCAATCAGCCCCAGCATTTT
TRBJ2-7 | TRBV9 | . | . | CASSLFPSYEQYF | TGTGCCAGCAGTTTGTTCCCCTCCTACGAGCAGTACTTC
TRBJ1-5 | TRBV10-2 | . | once | CASSELDPSNQPQHF | TGCGCCAGCAGTGAGTTAGACCCTAGCAATCAGCCCCAGCATTTT
TRBJ2-7 | TRBV2 | . | . | CASSRQASSYEQYF | TGTGCCAGCAGTAGACAGGCGAGCTCCTACGAGCAGTACTTC
TRBJ2-1 | TRBV20-1 | . | . | CSAQRDEQFF | TGCAGTGCTCAAAGGGATGAGCAGTTCTTC
TRBJ1-1 | TRBV24-1 | . | many | CATSDTLNTEAFF | TGTGCCACCAGTGATACGTTGAACACTGAAGCTTTCTTT
TRBJ2-3 | TRBV6-2/TRBV6-3 | . | . | CASSSGTAVDTQYF | TGTGCCAGCAGTTCAGGGACTGCCGTGGATACGCAGTATTTT
TRBJ2-3 | TRBV5-1 | . | few | CASSLVGARTDTQYF | TGCGCCAGCAGCTTGGTAGGAGCGCGCACAGATACGCAGTATTTT
TRBJ2-7 | TRBV5-1 | TRBD2 | many | CASSFQTSGRFSYEQYF | TGCGCCAGCAGCTTTCAGACTAGCGGGAGGTTCTCCTACGAGCAGTACTTC
TRBJ2-7 | TRBV25-1 | TRBD1 | . | CASRLGQAYEQYF | TGTGCCAGCAGATTGGGACAGGCGTACGAGCAGTACTTC
TRBJ2-1 | TRBV28 | . | few | CASTRAGGSYNEQFF | TGTGCCAGCACTCGGGCAGGGGGGTCCTACAATGAGCAGTTCTTC
TRBJ1-1 | TRBV11-2 | . | . | CASEQGFTEAFF | TGTGCCAGCGAACAGGGTTTTACTGAAGCTTTCTTT
TRBJ1-5 | TRBV25-1 | . | . | CASGETGYQPQHF | TGTGCCAGCGGGGAGACAGGATATCAGCCCCAGCATTTT
TRBJ2-4 | TRBV6-1 | TRBD1 | . | CASSQTGGRGIQYF | TGTGCCAGCAGCCAGACAGGGGGCCGCGGCATTCAGTACTTC
TRBJ2-5 | TRBV5-6 | TRBD2 | . | CVSSLVWTSAVETQYF | TGTGTCAGCAGCTTGGTTTGGACTAGCGCTGTTGAGACCCAGTACTTC
TRBJ2-7 | TRBV6-1 | . | . | CASGKGGPYEQYF | TGTGCCAGCGGGAAAGGGGGTCCATACGAGCAGTACTTC
TRBJ1-4 | TRBV15 | . | many | CATSRAYPSPSEKLFF | TGTGCCACCAGCAGAGCTTATCCTAGCCCCTCTGAAAAACTGTTTTTT
TRBJ2-7 | TRBV5-1 | TRBD1 | . | CASSFFRDRNEQYF | TGCGCCAGCAGCTTTTTCCGGGACAGGAACGAGCAGTACTTC
TRBJ2-3 | TRBV20-1 | . | . | CSARDGGYLSDTQYF | TGCAGTGCTAGGGATGGGGGGTACCTATCAGATACGCAGTATTTT
TRBJ1-1 | TRBV20-1 | TRBD1 | many | CSASQGVTEAFF | TGCAGTGCTAGCCAGGGGGTGACTGAAGCTTTCTTT
TRBJ2-1 | TRBV5-1 | TRBD2 | . | CASSLAGTSGGMKQFF | TGCGCCAGCAGCTTGGCCGGGACTAGCGGGGGGATGAAGCAGTTCTTC
TRBJ1-3 | TRBV6-5 | . | . | CASSYSPGYGNTIYF | TGTGCCAGCAGTTACTCACCAGGATATGGAAACACCATATATTTT
TRBJ1-3 | TRBV20-1 | . | few | CSARDISRSGNTIYF | TGCAGTGCTAGAGATATAAGCCGCTCTGGAAACACCATATATTTT
TRBJ2-2 | TRBV10-3 | . | . | CAIWANTGELFF | TGTGCCATCTGGGCGAACACCGGGGAGCTGTTTTTT
TRBJ2-1 | TRBV28 | TRBD2 | many | CASSQRESYNEQFF | TGTGCCAGCAGTCAGCGGGAGAGCTACAATGAGCAGTTCTTC
TRBJ2-1 | TRBV7-2 | TRBD1 | many | CASSFQGAVYNEQFF | TGTGCCAGCAGCTTTCAGGGGGCGGTATACAATGAGCAGTTCTTC
TRBJ1-2 | TRBV20-1 | TRBD1 | . | CSARQGANGYTF | TGCAGTGCTCGACAGGGGGCGAATGGCTACACCTTC
TRBJ2-6 | TRBV19 | TRBD1 | few | CASSRQGASGANVLTF | TGTGCCAGTAGTCGCCAGGGGGCATCTGGGGCCAACGTCCTGACTTTC
TRBJ2-3 | TRBV25-1 | . | . | CASSERIRPRSTDTQYF | TGTGCCAGCAGTGAGAGGATCCGCCCCCGTAGCACAGATACGCAGTATTTT
TRBJ2-2 | TRBV10-2 | . | . | CASSEYEVSGKLFF | TGCGCCAGCAGTGAGTACGAGGTTTCCGGGAAGCTGTTTTTT
TRBJ2-5 | TRBV5-1 | . | . | CASSTGTPQETQYF | TGCGCCAGCAGCACCGGGACTCCACAAGAGACCCAGTACTTC
TRBJ2-7 | TRBV15 | TRBD1 | few | CATSRRTGERDEQYF | TGTGCCACCAGCAGGAGGACAGGGGAAAGGGACGAGCAGTACTTC
TRBJ2-1 | TRBV7-3 | . | many | CASSLDWGNEQFF | TGTGCCAGCAGCTTGGACTGGGGAAATGAGCAGTTCTTC
TRBJ1-1 | TRBV28 | . | few | CASSLARYPEAFF | TGTGCCAGCAGTTTAGCCCGCTACCCTGAAGCTTTCTTT
TRBJ2-7 | TRBV5-6 | TRBD1 | few | CASRVGTAYEQYF | TGTGCCAGCAGAGTTGGGACAGCCTACGAGCAGTACTTC
TRBJ2-3 | TRBV6-1 | . | many | CASSLSRTRTDTQYF | TGTGCCAGCAGTCTATCACGGACCCGCACAGATACGCAGTATTTT
TRBJ2-7 | TRBV20-1 | . | many | CSGQPPGISYEQYF | TGCAGTGGTCAGCCGCCAGGAATATCCTACGAGCAGTACTTC
TRBJ2-2 | TRBV21-1 | . | few | CASSKSAGFANTGELFF | TGTGCCAGCAGCAAATCCGCCGGATTCGCGAACACCGGGGAGCTGTTTTTT
TRBJ2-3 | TRBV5-1 | . | many | CASSLVDDGDTQYF | TGCGCCAGCAGCTTGGTCGACGACGGAGATACGCAGTATTTT
TRBJ2-7 | TRBV19 | . | many | CASSPGPLGEQYF | TGTGCCAGTAGTCCGGGACCCCTCGGTGAGCAGTACTTC
TRBJ1-6 | TRBV5-1 | . | few | CASSLGQYYNSPLHF | TGCGCCAGCAGCTTGGGACAGTATTATAATTCACCCCTCCACTTT
TRBJ2-1 | TRBV18 | . | . | CASSPSQFSYNEQFF | TGTGCCAGCTCACCATCTCAATTCTCCTACAATGAGCAGTTCTTC
TRBJ1-1 | TRBV29-1 | TRBD1 | . | CSVRTGGRSTEAFF | TGCAGCGTTCGCACAGGGGGTAGGAGTACTGAAGCTTTCTTT
TRBJ1-6 | TRBV14 | . | few | CASSSRGYNSPLHF | TGTGCCAGCAGCTCCAGGGGTTATAATTCACCCCTCCACTTT
TRBJ2-1 | TRBV5-1 | TRBD2 | many | CASSYGGSGSYNEQFF | TGCGCCAGCAGTTATGGTGGTAGCGGGAGCTACAATGAGCAGTTCTTC
TRBJ2-3 | TRBV18 | TRBD2 | many | CASSPLPSGSPSTDTQYF | TGTGCCAGCTCACCATTGCCTAGCGGATCCCCTAGCACAGATACGCAGTATTTT
TRBJ2-7 | TRBV7-2 | . | . | CASSSAVVYEQYF | TGTGCCAGCAGCTCGGCGGTGGTCTACGAGCAGTACTTC
TRBJ2-7 | TRBV12-3/TRBV12-4 | . | many | CASSLAGVYYEQYF | TGTGCCAGCAGTTTAGCGGGAGTGTACTACGAGCAGTACTTC
TRBJ2-2 | TRBV20-1 | TRBD2 | . | CSAASGNTGELFF | TGCAGTGCTGCTAGCGGGAACACCGGGGAGCTGTTTTTT
TRBJ2-3 | TRBV5-1 | . | . | CASGLGRVADTQYF | TGCGCCAGCGGATTGGGCAGGGTTGCAGATACGCAGTATTTT
TRBJ1-2 | TRBV7-9 | . | few | CASSWIVTDGYTF | TGTGCCAGCAGCTGGATAGTGACAGATGGCTACACCTTC